A selection of T cell receptor beta chains follows, all from one sample in a study of response to subunit inactivated influenza vaccine. Each CDR3 protein gets one entry after TCRdb re-called the RT-PCR reads with MiXCR. The sample lists hundreds of thousands of distinct CDR3 sequences; approximately 14% were seen once. Source: PBMCs from blood, taken less than 15 days before vaccination. These receptors originate from a man in his fifties or sixties who received an inactivated influenza vaccine. Each CDR3 is given with its conserved first and last residue. The order of the fields is D gene, CDR3 length, clone size, J gene, V gene, CDR3 protein, CDR3 DNA. The D gene is left open where the match is weak. Only some rows state a clone size, as once, few, many or a class for expanded clones.

TRBD2	15	many	TRBJ2-3	TRBV20-1	CSASGGVRSTDTQYF	TGCAGTGCTAGCGGGGGGGTGAGGAGCACAGATACGCAGTATTTT
TRBD1	17	.	TRBJ2-1	TRBV24-1	CATSDSPGQGSDNEQFF	TGTGCCACCAGTGATTCCCCGGGACAGGGGAGTGACAATGAGCAGTTCTTC
.	15	.	TRBJ1-1	TRBV10-3	CAISESGLRNTEAFF	TGTGCCATCAGTGAGTCCGGGCTGCGGAACACTGAAGCTTTCTTT
.	13	.	TRBJ2-7	TRBV13	CASSLGFGIEQYF	TGTGCCAGCAGCTTAGGCTTTGGGATCGAGCAGTACTTC
.	12	few	TRBJ1-1	TRBV28	CASTRPSTEAFF	TGTGCCAGCACCCGGCCTTCCACTGAAGCTTTCTTT
TRBD1	13	few	TRBJ2-1	TRBV15	CATSRDSYNEQFF	TGTGCCACCAGTAGGGACAGCTACAATGAGCAGTTCTTC
TRBD1	14	few	TRBJ2-2	TRBV2	CASTRDRNTGELFF	TGTGCCAGCACCCGGGACAGGAACACCGGGGAGCTGTTTTTT
TRBD1	15	.	TRBJ1-4	TRBV7-2	CASSLGDRDFEKLFF	TGTGCCAGCAGCTTAGGGGACAGGGACTTCGAAAAACTGTTTTTT
.	13	.	TRBJ2-1	TRBV5-1	CASTLGTYNEQFF	TGCGCCAGCACTTTAGGGACCTACAATGAGCAGTTCTTC
.	13	.	TRBJ1-6	TRBV20-1	CSALTGWPPNPHF	TGCAGTGCTCTTACAGGGTGGCCTCCTAACCCCCACTTT
.	14	.	TRBJ1-2	TRBV28	CASSPNQVWYGYTF	TGTGCCAGCAGCCCAAACCAGGTGTGGTATGGCTACACCTTC
TRBD2	16	.	TRBJ2-1	TRBV5-1	CASSLVYWREENEQFF	TGCGCCAGCAGCTTGGTTTATTGGCGGGAGGAAAACGAGCAGTTCTTC
.	13	many	TRBJ2-7	TRBV12-3/TRBV12-4	CASSRTGPYEQYF	TGTGCCAGCAGTAGAACAGGGCCCTACGAGCAGTACTTC
.	16	.	TRBJ2-1	TRBV7-3	CASSGPRGSSYNEQFF	TGTGCCAGCAGCGGGCCTAGGGGAAGCTCCTACAATGAGCAGTTCTTC
.	13	.	TRBJ2-7	TRBV29-1	CSVVAQAVGEQYF	TGCAGCGTTGTGGCGCAAGCGGTTGGCGAGCAGTACTTC
.	11	many	TRBJ2-1	TRBV5-1	CASSLRNEQFF	TGCGCCAGCAGCCTCCGCAATGAGCAGTTCTTC
.	11	.	TRBJ2-1	TRBV5-5	CASSVTGEQFF	TGTGCCAGCAGCGTCACTGGGGAGCAGTTCTTC
TRBD1	15	few	TRBJ2-2	TRBV5-1	CASTADRWRPGELFF	TGCGCCAGCACTGCGGACAGGTGGCGCCCCGGGGAGCTGTTTTTT
TRBD1	16	many	TRBJ2-2	TRBV28	CASSWPGQGLSGELFF	TGTGCCAGCAGTTGGCCGGGACAGGGCCTGTCCGGGGAGCTGTTTTTT
.	11	.	TRBJ2-1	TRBV12-3/TRBV12-4	CASSKPYEQFF	TGTGCCAGCAGTAAGCCTTATGAGCAGTTCTTC
.	15	few	TRBJ2-7	TRBV29-1	CSVELLGESSYEQYF	TGCAGCGTGGAGCTGTTGGGGGAATCTAGCTACGAGCAGTACTTC
.	14	.	TRBJ2-3	TRBV6-2/TRBV6-3	CASSSGTAVDTQYF	TGTGCCAGCAGTTCAGGGACTGCCGTGGATACGCAGTATTTT
TRBD2	14	few	TRBJ2-7	TRBV20-1	CSARGGREVYEQYF	TGCAGTGCTAGAGGGGGGCGGGAGGTCTACGAGCAGTACTTC
TRBD1	16	few	TRBJ2-2	TRBV13	CASSPGQGGFVEELLF	TGTGCCAGCAGCCCCGGACAGGGGGGCTTCGTAGAGGAGCTGCTTTTT
TRBD1	12	.	TRBJ2-1	TRBV6-5	CASRITGGEQFF	TGTGCCAGCAGAATAACAGGGGGTGAGCAGTTCTTC
.	15	few	TRBJ2-5	TRBV18	CASSPRLAGPETQYF	TGTGCCAGCTCACCACGGTTGGCCGGGCCGGAGACCCAGTACTTC
.	14	.	TRBJ2-1	TRBV20-1	CSARGRRGHREQFF	TGCAGTGCTAGGGGACGAAGGGGTCACAGGGAGCAGTTCTTC
.	15	.	TRBJ2-3	TRBV12-3/TRBV12-4	CASSLYPTSTDTQYF	TGTGCCAGCAGTTTATACCCTACCTCCACAGATACGCAGTATTTT
TRBD2	18	few	TRBJ2-3	TRBV7-6	CASSFRLAGGRSTDTQYF	TGTGCCAGCAGCTTTCGACTAGCGGGGGGCCGTAGCACAGATACGCAGTATTTT
TRBD1	18	many	TRBJ1-5	TRBV6-2/TRBV6-3	CASRPGTGLRASNQPQHF	TGTGCCAGCAGACCTGGGACAGGCCTTAGGGCTAGCAATCAGCCCCAGCATTTT
TRBD2	17	.	TRBJ2-1	TRBV5-1	CASSATHSGGSYNEQFF	TGCGCCAGCAGCGCCACCCATAGCGGGGGCTCCTACAATGAGCAGTTCTTC
.	12	few	TRBJ2-4	TRBV12-3/TRBV12-4	CASSFPPGIQYF	TGTGCCAGCAGTTTCCCCCCCGGCATTCAGTACTTC
.	13	few	TRBJ2-7	TRBV12-3/TRBV12-4	CASSLVRGGEQYF	TGTGCCAGCAGTTTAGTCAGGGGCGGGGAGCAGTACTTC
.	13	.	TRBJ2-6	TRBV12-3/TRBV12-4	CASRSTGANVLTF	TGTGCCAGCAGGAGTACTGGGGCCAACGTCCTGACTTTC
.	13	.	TRBJ2-2	TRBV5-1	CASSLGMSGELFF	TGCGCCAGCAGCTTAGGGATGTCCGGGGAGCTGTTTTTT
.	16	few	TRBJ1-3	TRBV7-9	CASSFNRIHSGNTIYF	TGTGCCAGCAGCTTCAACAGGATCCACTCTGGAAACACCATATATTTT
.	15	few	TRBJ1-1	TRBV18	CASSPVGMENTEAFF	TGTGCCAGCTCACCAGTGGGGATGGAGAACACTGAAGCTTTCTTT
TRBD1	16	.	TRBJ1-1	TRBV12-3/TRBV12-4	CASRGQPERGNTEAFF	TGTGCCAGCAGGGGACAGCCTGAACGGGGAAACACTGAAGCTTTCTTT
TRBD1	14	many	TRBJ1-4	TRBV29-1	CSALDRVRGEKLFF	TGCAGCGCCCTAGACAGGGTGCGCGGTGAAAAACTGTTTTTT
.	12	many	TRBJ2-5	TRBV3-1	CASSQVGIAQYF	TGTGCCAGCAGCCAAGTCGGTATTGCCCAGTACTTC
.	15	few	TRBJ2-2	TRBV27	CASSLYRAGAGELFF	TGTGCCAGCAGTTTATACAGGGCGGGGGCCGGGGAGCTGTTTTTT
.	17	few	TRBJ2-1	TRBV9	CASSVNPRKGHYNEQFF	TGTGCCAGCAGCGTAAATCCTCGAAAGGGGCACTACAATGAGCAGTTCTTC
.	14	many	TRBJ2-2	TRBV4-1	CASSQEWDTGELFF	TGCGCCAGCAGCCAAGAGTGGGACACCGGGGAGCTGTTTTTT
.	18	few	TRBJ2-5	TRBV24-1	CATSDLTPRGGTQETQYF	TGTGCCACCAGTGATCTTACCCCTCGGGGAGGGACACAAGAGACCCAGTACTTC
TRBD2	17	.	TRBJ2-1	TRBV28	CASGRDPRTSGRYEQFF	TGTGCCAGCGGAAGAGACCCCCGGACTAGCGGGAGGTATGAGCAGTTCTTC
TRBD1	14	.	TRBJ1-2	TRBV12-3/TRBV12-4	CASSAKTGGSGYTF	TGTGCCAGCAGTGCAAAGACAGGGGGCAGTGGCTACACCTTC
TRBD1	14	.	TRBJ2-3	TRBV7-2	CASSSGQRPDTQYF	TGTGCCAGCAGCTCGGGACAGAGGCCAGATACGCAGTATTTT
.	14	few	TRBJ1-2	TRBV24-1	CATSDFGQNYGYTF	TGTGCCACCAGTGATTTCGGCCAGAACTATGGCTACACCTTC
.	16	few	TRBJ1-3	TRBV4-1	CASSRGPADSGNTIYF	TGCGCCAGCAGCCGGGGACCTGCGGACTCTGGAAACACCATATATTTT
TRBD1	16	few	TRBJ2-1	TRBV7-2	CASSARQGASYNEQFF	TGTGCCAGCAGCGCCCGACAGGGGGCCTCCTACAATGAGCAGTTCTTC
.	12	.	TRBJ2-7	TRBV5-1	CASSPNGHEQYF	TGCGCCAGCAGCCCCAACGGGCACGAGCAGTACTTC
.	12	.	TRBJ2-1	TRBV24-1	CATSAIGGEQFF	TGTGCCACCAGTGCCATCGGTGGAGAGCAGTTCTTC
TRBD1	17	.	TRBJ2-3	TRBV7-9	CASSFRGSTGSTDTQYF	TGTGCCAGCAGCTTTAGGGGTTCGACAGGGAGCACAGATACGCAGTATTTT
TRBD2	14	few	TRBJ2-1	TRBV29-1	CSVVTSGRAREQFF	TGCAGCGTTGTAACTAGCGGGAGGGCCAGGGAGCAGTTCTTC